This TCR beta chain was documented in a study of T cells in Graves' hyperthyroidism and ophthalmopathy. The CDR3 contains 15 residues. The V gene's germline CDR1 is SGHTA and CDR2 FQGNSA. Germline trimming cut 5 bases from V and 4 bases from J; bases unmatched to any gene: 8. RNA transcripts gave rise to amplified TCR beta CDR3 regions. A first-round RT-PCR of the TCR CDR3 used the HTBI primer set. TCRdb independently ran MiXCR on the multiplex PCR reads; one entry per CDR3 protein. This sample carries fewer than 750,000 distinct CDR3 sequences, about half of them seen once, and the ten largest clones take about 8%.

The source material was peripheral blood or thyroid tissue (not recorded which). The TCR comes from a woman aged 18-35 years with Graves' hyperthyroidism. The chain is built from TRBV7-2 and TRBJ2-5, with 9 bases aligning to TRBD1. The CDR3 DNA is TGTGCCAGCAGCCTGGGACAGGGTGAGGGAGAGACCCAGTACTTC. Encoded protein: CASSLGQGEGETQYF. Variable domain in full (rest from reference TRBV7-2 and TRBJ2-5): GAGVSQSPSNKVTEKGKDVELRCDPISGHTALYWYRQSLGQGLEFLIYFQGNSAPDKSGLPSDRFSAERTGGSVSTLTIQRTQQEDSAVYLCASSLGQGEGETQYFGPGTRLLVL.